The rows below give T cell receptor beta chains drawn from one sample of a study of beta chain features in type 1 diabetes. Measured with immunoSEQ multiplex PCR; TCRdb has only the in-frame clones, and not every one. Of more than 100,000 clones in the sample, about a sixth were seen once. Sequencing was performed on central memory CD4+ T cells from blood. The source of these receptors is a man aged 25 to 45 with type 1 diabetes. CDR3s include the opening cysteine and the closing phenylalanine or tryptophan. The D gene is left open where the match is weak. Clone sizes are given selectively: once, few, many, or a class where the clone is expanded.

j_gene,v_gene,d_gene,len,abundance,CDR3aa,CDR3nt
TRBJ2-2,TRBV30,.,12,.,CAWRRDPGELFF,TGTGCCTGGAGACGGGACCCCGGGGAGCTGTTTTTT
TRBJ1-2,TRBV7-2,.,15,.,CASSLVPDGAYGYTF,TGTGCCAGCAGCTTAGTTCCCGACGGCGCCTATGGCTACACCTTC
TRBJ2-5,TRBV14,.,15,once,CASSATFWGEETQYF,TGTGCCAGCAGCGCTACTTTTTGGGGGGAAGAGACCCAGTACTTC
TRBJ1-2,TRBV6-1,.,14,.,CATSTSGTSYGYTF,TGTGCCACCTCAACCTCCGGGACATCCTATGGCTACACCTTC
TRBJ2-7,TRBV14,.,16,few,CASSQVQPPSSYEQYF,TGTGCCAGCAGCCAAGTCCAACCGCCGAGCTCCTACGAGCAGTACTTC
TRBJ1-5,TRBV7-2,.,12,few,CASSLRETPQHF,TGTGCCAGCAGCTTAAGGGAGACGCCCCAGCATTTT
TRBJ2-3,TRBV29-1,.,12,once,CAGSGPQVTQYF,TGCGCGGGGAGCGGGCCCCAAGTTACGCAGTATTTT
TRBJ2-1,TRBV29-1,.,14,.,CSGGNTLANNEQFF,TGCAGCGGCGGGAATACGCTTGCTAACAATGAGCAGTTCTTC
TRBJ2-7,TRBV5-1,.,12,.,CASSPNRVEQYF,TGCGCCAGCAGCCCAAACAGGGTTGAGCAGTACTTC
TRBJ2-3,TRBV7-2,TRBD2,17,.,CASSLQPSGGARDTQYF,TGTGCCAGCAGCTTACAGCCTAGCGGGGGGGCCCGAGATACGCAGTATTTT
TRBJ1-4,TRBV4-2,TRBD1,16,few,CASSQRTGAGNEKLFF,TGTGCCAGCAGCCAACGGACAGGGGCGGGGAATGAAAAACTGTTTTTT
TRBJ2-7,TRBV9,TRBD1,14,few,CASSARDSSYEQYF,TGTGCCAGCAGCGCCCGGGACAGCTCCTACGAGCAGTACTTC
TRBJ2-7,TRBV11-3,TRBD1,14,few,CASSAGTGGDEQYF,TGTGCCAGCAGCGCCGGGACAGGGGGCGACGAGCAGTACTTC
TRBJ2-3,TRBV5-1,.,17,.,CASSLAVMGLSTDTQYF,TGCGCCAGCAGCTTGGCCGTGATGGGACTTAGCACAGATACGCAGTATTTT
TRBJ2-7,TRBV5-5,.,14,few,CASSLGTASYEQYF,TGTGCCAGCAGCTTGGGGACAGCCTCCTACGAGCAGTACTTC
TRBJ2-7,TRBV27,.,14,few,CASSLGQAIYEQYF,TGTGCCAGCAGTTTAGGGCAGGCAATCTACGAGCAGTACTTC
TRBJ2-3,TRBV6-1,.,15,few,CASSPHSGRGDTQYF,TGTGCCAGCAGTCCTCACTCCGGGCGCGGCGATACGCAGTATTTT
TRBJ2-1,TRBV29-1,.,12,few,CSVGAGIYEQFF,TGCAGCGTTGGCGCAGGGATCTATGAGCAGTTCTTC
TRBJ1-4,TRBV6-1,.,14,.,CASSEELWNEKLFF,TGTGCCAGCAGTGAAGAGCTCTGGAATGAAAAACTGTTTTTT
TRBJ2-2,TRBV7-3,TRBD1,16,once,CASSPQGTGDGRELFF,TGTGCCAGCAGCCCCCAGGGGACAGGCGATGGCAGGGAGCTGTTTTTT
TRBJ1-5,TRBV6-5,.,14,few,CASRRTGGDQPQHF,TGTGCCAGCAGACGTACCGGAGGGGATCAGCCCCAGCATTTT
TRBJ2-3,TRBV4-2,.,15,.,CASSQDRTPEDTQYF,TGTGCCAGCAGCCAAGATCGTACGCCTGAGGATACGCAGTATTTT
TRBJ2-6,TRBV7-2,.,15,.,CASSAQGTGANVLTF,TGTGCCAGCAGCGCCCAGGGTACTGGGGCCAACGTCCTGACTTTC
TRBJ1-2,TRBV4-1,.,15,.,CASSLDSTTNYGYTF,TGCGCCAGCAGCCTGGACAGCACCACTAACTATGGCTACACCTTC
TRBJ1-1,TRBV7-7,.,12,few,CASSLVRGQAFF,TGTGCTAGCAGCTTAGTACGTGGTCAGGCTTTCTTT
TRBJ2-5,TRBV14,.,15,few,CASSQGLGSQETQYF,TGTGCCAGCAGCCAAGGATTAGGGTCGCAAGAGACCCAGTACTTC
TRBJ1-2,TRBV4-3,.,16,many,CASSQDLIVWDYGYTF,TGCGCCAGCAGCCAAGATTTAATCGTCTGGGACTATGGCTACACCTTC
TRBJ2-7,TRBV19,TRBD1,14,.,CASSSPGQTYEQYF,TGTGCCAGTAGTTCACCGGGACAGACCTACGAGCAGTACTTC